This TCR beta chain appears in the sequencing data of a study of T cell responses to AZD1222 COVID-19 vaccine. Study-wide points: White British donors predominated, females outnumbered males, and clonal diversity was possibly underestimated. Close to half of spike-specific TCRs reportedly recognize unmutated variant regions. Seropositivity was recorded at baseline in only 6 or 7 AZD1222 recipients.

V lost 6 bases, J lost 7 bases, and 16 bases lay in between. Germline assignment: CDR1 KGHSH and CDR2 LQKENI. This CDR3 contains 14 residues. As for this clone: Its specificity is unknown.

Generated by immunoSEQ multiplex PCR, the TCRdb table keeps only in-frame clones and is missing some. The table has approximately 100,000 clones, more than 90% seen once. The V gene is TRBV18, the J gene TRBJ2-1, with D possibly called TRBD1 or TRBD2 (5 bases each). The sequencing used peripheral blood, collected on day 0 of AZD1222 vaccination. The sequence was obtained from an adult in good health. The CDR3 is CASSSGAGLNEQFF. DNA for the CDR3: TGTGCCAGCTCTTCCGGGGCAGGGCTGAATGAGCAGTTCTTC.